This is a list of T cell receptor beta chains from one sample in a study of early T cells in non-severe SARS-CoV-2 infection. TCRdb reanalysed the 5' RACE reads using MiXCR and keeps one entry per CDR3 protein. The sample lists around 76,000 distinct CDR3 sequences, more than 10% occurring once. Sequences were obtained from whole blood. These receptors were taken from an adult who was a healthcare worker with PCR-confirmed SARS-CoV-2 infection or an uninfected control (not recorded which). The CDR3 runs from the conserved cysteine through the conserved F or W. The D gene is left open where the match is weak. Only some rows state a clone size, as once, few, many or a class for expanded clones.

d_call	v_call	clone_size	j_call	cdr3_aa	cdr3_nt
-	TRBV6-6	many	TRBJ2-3	CASSYSRRGDTQYF	TGTGCCAGCAGTTACTCGAGACGGGGAGATACGCAGTATTTT
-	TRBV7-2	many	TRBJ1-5	CASSLVGVGQPQHF	TGTGCCAGCAGCTTAGTAGGTGTCGGACAGCCCCAGCATTTT
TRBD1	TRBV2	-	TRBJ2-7	CASSRGTGGKDEQYF	TGTGCCAGCAGCCGTGGGACAGGGGGCAAGGACGAGCAGTACTTC
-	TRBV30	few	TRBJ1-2	CAWSAETVSYGYTF	TGTGCCTGGAGTGCAGAGACAGTTAGCTATGGCTACACCTTC
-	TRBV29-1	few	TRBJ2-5	CSVEGVMPRGEETQYF	TGCAGCGTTGAAGGTGTGATGCCCAGGGGGGAAGAGACCCAGTACTTC
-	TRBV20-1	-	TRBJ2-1	CSAPLRNNEQFF	TGCAGTGCGCCGTTGAGGAACAATGAGCAGTTCTTC
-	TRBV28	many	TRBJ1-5	CASRVNSNQPQHF	TGTGCCAGCAGAGTAAACAGCAATCAGCCCCAGCATTTT
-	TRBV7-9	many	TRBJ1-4	CASTLEEANEKLFF	TGTGCCAGCACCCTGGAAGAAGCTAATGAAAAACTGTTTTTT
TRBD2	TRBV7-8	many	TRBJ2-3	CASSLVSGRTTDTQYF	TGTGCCAGCAGCTTAGTGAGCGGGAGGACGACAGATACGCAGTATTTT
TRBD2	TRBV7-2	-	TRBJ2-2	CASSGRAQNTGEPFF	TGTGCCAGCAGCGGGAGGGCTCAAAACACCGGGGAGCCGTTTTTT